One and the same sample provided the 10 T cell receptor beta chains below, sequenced in a study of blood T cell repertoires in COVID-19. Some clones are missing from TCRdb's copy, which holds only in-frame ones; the method was immunoSEQ multiplex PCR. Here the sample spans some 150,000 clones, about nine tenths being singletons. The sequencing input was PBMCs or T cells enriched from blood (not recorded which). These receptor sequences come from a man in his fifties or sixties who had recovered from COVID-19.

This rearrangement joins TRBV28 to TRBJ2-5; TRBD2 might be the D (7 bases). This CDR3 region has 13 residues. The germline gives CDR1 MDHEN, CDR2 SYDVKM. Trimming took off 8 bases at V and 5 bases at J, with 15 bases between the two ends. The CDR3 region has the DNA TGTGCCAGCGGAAGGGGGGGGCGGGAGACCCAGTACTTC. Its protein is CASGRGGRETQYF.

The genes are TRBV4-3 and TRBJ2-7; 9 bases fit TRBD1. The CDR3 has 16 residues. Trimming removed 0 bases from V and 4 bases from J; junction bases left unmatched: 7. Germline V gene lookup returns CDR1 LGHNA and CDR2 YSLEER. CDR3 coding DNA: TGCGCCAGCAGCCAAGAAGTCGGACAGGGGACTTACGAGCAGTACTTC. This sequence encodes CASSQEVGQGTYEQYF.

The chain uses TRBV14 and TRBJ1-3; the D gene is possibly TRBD1 (6 bases). CDR3 length: 14 amino acids. Germline CDR1 and CDR2: SGHDN and FVKESK. V lost 2 bases and J lost 8, with 13 bases in between. CDR3 sequence: CASSQNQGFDTIYF. The CDR3 DNA sequence: TGTGCCAGCAGCCAAAATCAGGGGTTTGACACCATATATTTT.

This clone appeared once. The genes are TRBV7-2 and TRBJ1-2, with a possible D match to TRBD1 (5 bases). V was shortened by 1 base and J by 3 bases, with 9 bases between the two germline ends. The CDR3 is made up of 14 amino acids. In germline, CDR1 is SGHTA, CDR2 FQGNSA. The chain's CDR3 is CASSLGGTDYGYTF. The CDR3 nucleotides read TGTGCCAGCAGCTTAGGCGGGACGGACTATGGCTACACCTTC.

The chain recombines TRBV30 with TRBJ1-1; 10 bases match TRBD1. Trimming removed 1 base from V and 1 base from J; junction bases left unmatched: 3. Germline V lookup: CDR1 GTSNPN, CDR2 SVGIG (reference sequence). The CDR3 runs to 15 residues. CDR3 loop: CAWSAWTGGNTEAFF. As DNA, the CDR3 is TGTGCCTGGAGTGCCTGGACAGGGGGGAACACTGAAGCTTTCTTT.

CDR3 bases: TGTGCCAGCAGCTTCCGGGACAAGAATTCACCCCTCCACTTT. It yields the protein CASSFRDKNSPLHF. The genes are TRBV6-2 or TRBV6-3 and TRBJ1-6; possible D gene TRBD1, 6 bases. The CDR3 has 14 amino acids. Germline CDR1 and CDR2: MNHEY and SVGEGT. V was cut by 6 bases and J by 7 bases, with 13 bases left in between.

This chain connects TRBV27 to TRBJ1-6; 7 nucleotides agree with TRBD1. Germline CDR1 MNHEY, CDR2 SMNVEV (reference sequence). This CDR3 region has 16 residues. V lost 1 base to trimming and J lost 4 bases; unmatched junction nucleotides: 4. CDR3 loop: CASSLYRGIYNSPLHF. The DNA of the CDR3 is TGTGCCAGCAGTTTATACAGGGGTATTTATAATTCACCCCTCCACTTT.

The chain combines TRBV28 with TRBJ2-3; TRBD1 aligns across 7 bases. Trimming cost V 6 bases and J 3 bases; bases outside gene matches: 6. This CDR3 has 14 residues. Germline CDR1 MDHEN, CDR2 SYDVKM. This CDR3 is CASSRRGSTDTQYF. CDR3 sequence (DNA): TGTGCCAGCAGCCGCAGGGGGTCTACAGATACGCAGTATTTT.

The chain employs TRBV5-4 and TRBJ1-2; D is undetermined. The CDR3 spans 14 residues. Germline V gene sequence: CDR1 SGHNT, CDR2 YYREEE (reference sequence). The germline V and J ends were trimmed by 1 base and 3 bases, with 10 bases remaining between them. This chain's CDR3 is CASSLIVADYGYTF. The CDR3 DNA is TGTGCCAGCAGCTTGATTGTGGCCGACTATGGCTACACCTTC.

The rearrangement uses TRBV24-1 and TRBJ1-2, with 7 bases lining up with TRBD1. CDR3 length equals 15 residues. The trim removed 4 bases at V and 4 bases at J, leaving 8 bases unmatched. CDR1 is KGHDR and CDR2 is SFDVKD in the germline V gene. CDR3: CATSDPTGSVYGYTF. DNA for the CDR3: TGTGCCACCAGTGACCCGACAGGGTCTGTCTATGGCTACACCTTC.